The 15 T cell receptor beta chains below all came from one sample that was sequenced in a study of chronic HIV infection and antiretroviral therapy. TCRdb called the 5' RACE reads again in MiXCR, with one record for every CDR3 protein. The sample holds 40,000 or so distinct CDR3 sequences, about 8.9% seen once. Specimen: peripheral blood. These receptor sequences come from an adult who had HIV and had not received antiretroviral therapy, or was an uninfected healthy control (not recorded which).

This clonotype was picked up many times. V gene TRBV5-6 combines with J gene TRBJ1-1; D is ambiguous. The germline V and J ends were trimmed by 4 bases and 2 bases, with 24 bases remaining between them. The CDR3 is made up of 18 amino acids. Germline-derived CDR1 and CDR2 are SGHDT and YYEEEE. This CDR3 reads CASSPPGPKRSINTEAFF. For the CDR3, the DNA is TGTGCCAGCAGCCCCCCTGGGCCCAAACGGAGTATAAACACTGAAGCTTTCTTT.

This clonotype was recorded many times. CDR3 in DNA: TGTGCCAGCAGTGATCTGAGTAACAAAGATACGCAGTATTTT. This encodes CASSDLSNKDTQYF. The genes are TRBV6-1 and TRBJ2-3; no definite D call. The V and J ends lost 3 bases and 5 bases respectively, with 12 bases between them. The CDR3 has 14 residues. Per germline, CDR1 MNHNS and CDR2 SASEGT.

This clonotype has a count of ten or more. The rearrangement links TRBV28 to TRBJ1-1; 9 bases agree with TRBD1. The CDR3 length is 14 residues. Germline V gene lookup returns CDR1 MDHEN and CDR2 SYDVKM. V lost 3 bases and J lost 3; bases outside the gene matches: 2. This CDR3 reads CASSLGQGYTEAFF. CDR3 nucleotides: TGTGCCAGCAGTTTGGGACAGGGCTACACTGAAGCTTTCTTT.

The table lists this clonotype with a few counts. J is TRBJ2-5 and V is TRBV20-1, with a possible D match to TRBD2 (6 bases). The CDR3 is 12 amino acids. Germline V gene sequence: CDR1 DFQATT, CDR2 SNEGSKA (reference sequence). The ends were cut back, 8 bases at V and 5 bases at J, with 15 bases in the middle. The chain's CDR3 is CSPGSGRETQYF. The CDR3 nucleotides read TGCAGTCCAGGGTCGGGGAGGGAGACCCAGTACTTC.

About this clonotype itself: Its ends do not fully match the called genes, so a read error is possible. The chain employs TRBV6-1 and TRBJ2-7, with 9 bases that match TRBD2. The CDR3 has 14 residues. The germline CDR1 and CDR2 sequences are MNHNS and SASEGT. The CDR3 reads CASSELAGFYEQHF. CDR3 sequence (DNA): TGTGCCAGCAGTGAACTAGCGGGATTCTACGAGCAGCACTTC.

The CDR3 region has the DNA TGTGCCAGCAGTTTATCAGCAGGTTTTTATGAAGCTTTCTTT. This gives the protein CASSLSAGFYEAFF. The chain couples TRBV28 to TRBJ1-1; no clear D gene. Trimming took off 1 base at V and 7 bases at J, with 13 bases between the two ends. This CDR3 has 14 residues. Germline V CDR1 and CDR2: MDHEN, SYDVKM.

The rearrangement joins TRBV29-1 to TRBJ1-2, with D unclear. Trimming took 7 bases from V and 5 from J, leaving 14 bases between them. The CDR3 consists of 12 residues. Germline values: CDR1 SQVTM, CDR2 ANQGSEA. The CDR3 DNA reads as TGCAGCGGGACGACATGGAGATATGGCTACACCTTC. Translating gives CSGTTWRYGYTF.

The table lists this clonotype with a few counts. The V call is TRBV29-1, the J call TRBJ1-5, with D perhaps TRBD1 (6 bases). This CDR3 is built from 14 residues. Germline V gene sequence: CDR1 SQVTM, CDR2 ANQGSEA. Trimming pared 5 bases from V and 3 bases from J, leaving 14 bases between. As DNA, the CDR3 is TGCAGCGTTATGACAGGCAACCTCAATCAGCCCCAGCATTTT. Its translation: CSVMTGNLNQPQHF.

Details on this clonotype: Possible read error: a much larger clone is one base away. The chain joins TRBV11-1 to TRBJ2-1; perhaps TRBD2 as D (5 bases). CDR3 length equals 14 residues. V shed 1 base and J shed 10 bases, with 14 bases lying between them. Germline V gene data show CDR1 as SGHAT and CDR2 as FQDESV (reference sequence). The CDR3 sequence is CASSLGGGMEEQFF. The CDR3 coding sequence is TGTGCCAGCAGCTTAGGTGGAGGCATGGAAGAGCAGTTCTTC.

In this sample, this clonotype turned up many times. The V and J genes are TRBV20-1 and TRBJ2-7; D possibly corresponds to TRBD2 (6 bases). Trimming took 5 bases from V and 0 from J, leaving 14 bases between them. Germline loops: CDR1 DFQATT, CDR2 SNEGSKA (reference sequence). The CDR3 covers 14 residues. CDR3 coding DNA: TGCAGTGCTCCTGAGGGACTCCACTCCTACGAGCAGTACTTC. As protein: CSAPEGLHSYEQYF.

The chain employs TRBV6-1 and TRBJ2-1, with TRBD1 as a possible D gene (5 bases). The V and J ends lost 5 bases and 13 bases respectively, with 15 bases between them. This CDR3 has 12 amino acids. Germline V gene lookup returns CDR1 MNHNS and CDR2 SASEGT. The CDR3 sequence is CASSSRQSFQFF. As DNA, the CDR3 is TGTGCCAGCAGTTCCCGACAGAGTTTTCAGTTCTTC.

There are many counts of this clonotype. The chain uses TRBV2 and TRBJ2-1; TRBD2 aligns across 9 bases. The V gene's germline CDR1 is SNHLY and CDR2 FYNNEI. J gave up 7 bases and V 5 bases, and 9 bases lay outside the gene matches. The CDR3 loop spans 15 amino acids. In DNA, the CDR3 is TGTGCCAGCAGTTACACTAGCGGGCATGGAAATGAGCAGTTCTTC. Amino acid sequence: CASSYTSGHGNEQFF. Full variable domain (rest looked up from reference TRBV2 and TRBJ2-1): EPEVTQTPSHQVTQMGQEVILRCVPISNHLYFYWYRQILGQKVEFLVSFYNNEISEKSEIFDDQFSVERPDGSNFTLKIRSTKLEDSAMYFCASSYTSGHGNEQFFGPGTRLTVL.

This clonotype was seen only a few times. The CDR3 spells CASSLVGHSRNEKLFF. CDR3 DNA: TGTGCCAGCAGCTTAGTGGGACACTCAAGAAATGAAAAACTGTTTTTT. The gene calls are TRBV7-9 and TRBJ1-4, with a tentative D call TRBD1 (6 bases). Trimming removed 1 base from V and 5 bases from J, with 14 bases in between. In germline, CDR1 is SEHNR, CDR2 FQNEAQ (reference sequence). This CDR3 contains 16 residues.

Sample share makes this clonotype medium-sized. The rearrangement uses TRBV29-1 and TRBJ1-2; D remains unclear. V lost 2 bases and J 14 bases, leaving 18 bases between the germline ends. Germline V gene data show CDR1 as SQVTM and CDR2 as ANQGSEA. This CDR3 has 12 residues. As DNA, the CDR3 is TGCAGCGTTGAAAGGGAGGCGGTGGGCCTTACCTTC. Protein: CSVEREAVGLTF. The variable domain in full, with the rest retrieved from reference TRBV29-1 and TRBJ1-2, is SAVISQKPSRDICQRGTSLTIQCQVDSQVTMMFWYRQQPGQSLTLIATANQGSEATYESGFVIDKFPISRPNLTFSTLTVSNMSPEDSSIYLCSVEREAVGLTFGSGTRLTVV.

This clonotype has more than one count but fewer than ten. V and J are TRBV10-3 and TRBJ2-2; D is undetermined. Germline CDR1 reads ENHRY; CDR2 reads SYGVKD. This CDR3 comprises 15 residues. V dropped 1 base and J dropped 1 base, with 7 bases sitting between them. CDR3 region: CAISEWSQNTGELFF. The CDR3 nucleotides are TGTGCCATCAGTGAGTGGTCCCAGAACACCGGGGAGCTGTTTTTT.